Presented here are 17 T cell receptor beta chains from one specimen sequenced in a study of response to subunit inactivated influenza vaccine. TCRdb redid the calling of the RT-PCR reads with MiXCR, one entry per CDR3 protein. Seen here are 400,000 to 550,000 distinct CDR3 sequences, over 25% observed once, and the top ten hold less than 2.5%. The starting material was CD4+ T cells sorted from PBMCs, obtained more than 4 days after vaccination. The receptors here all came from a man aged 50-60 years who received an inactivated influenza vaccine.

This chain links TRBV9 with TRBJ2-1; no reliable D call. The CDR3 extends over 12 amino acids. V lost 0 bases to trimming and J lost 4 bases, with 2 bases between them. CDR1 is SGDLS and CDR2 is YYNGEE in the germline V gene. CDR3 in amino acids: CASSVDYNEQFF. CDR3 nucleotide sequence: TGTGCCAGCAGCGTAGATTACAATGAGCAGTTCTTC.

V is TRBV5-1 and J is TRBJ2-3; 9 nucleotides line up with TRBD1. The junction had 10 bases not matched to a gene; V was cut back by 4 bases and J by 4 bases. The germline V gene encodes CDR1 SGHRS and CDR2 YFSETQ. The CDR3 is 16 residues long. CDR3 sequence (DNA): TGCGCCAGCAGCCTGACGGGACAGGGCTCCTCAGATACGCAGTATTTT. Protein: CASSLTGQGSSDTQYF.

The V call is TRBV15, the J call TRBJ2-1; D might be TRBD1 (6 bases). This CDR3 is 15 amino acids long. Looked up from germline, CDR1 is LNHNV and CDR2 is YYDKDF (reference sequence). Trimming removed 0 bases from V and 9 bases from J, with 15 bases in between. CDR3 coding DNA: TGTGCCACCAGCAGAGAAAGGCGGGTAGGGGGTGAGCAGTTCTTC. It translates to CATSRERRVGGEQFF. The variable domain in full, completed from reference TRBV15 and TRBJ2-1, reads DAMVIQNPRYQVTQFGKPVTLSCSQTLNHNVMYWYQQKSSQAPKLLFHYYDKDFNNEADTPDNFQSRRPNTSFCFLDIRSPGLGDTAMYLCATSRERRVGGEQFFGPGTRLTVL.

The V call is TRBV7-9, the J call TRBJ1-6; no definite D call. Trimming stripped 1 base from V and 7 bases from J, with 11 bases between. Germline loops: CDR1 SEHNR, CDR2 FQNEAQ (reference sequence). The CDR3 is 15 amino acids. The CDR3 here is CASSLVQVPNSPLHF. In nucleotides, the CDR3 is TGTGCCAGCAGCTTAGTCCAAGTTCCGAATTCACCCCTCCACTTT.

Many counts were recorded for this clonotype. This rearrangement joins TRBV5-6 to TRBJ2-5, with D perhaps TRBD1 or TRBD2 (5 bases each). Germline values: CDR1 SGHDT, CDR2 YYEEEE. Trimming left V 4 bases short and J 3 bases short, with 16 bases between. This CDR3 has 15 amino acids. CDR3 residues: CASSNDRDGKETQYF. In DNA form, the CDR3 reads TGTGCCAGCAGCAACGACCGGGACGGTAAAGAGACCCAGTACTTC.

This clonotype was observed a few times. The CDR3 is CASSQEGIRNDNEQFF. Written as DNA, the CDR3 is TGCGCCAGCAGCCAAGAGGGGATCCGGAACGACAATGAGCAGTTCTTC. The chain joins TRBV4-1 to TRBJ2-1; D call uncertain. Germline V CDR1 and CDR2: MGHRA, YSYEKL. V was cut by 0 bases and J by 5 bases, with 14 bases left in between. The CDR3 totals 16 residues.

The chain recombines TRBV29-1 with TRBJ2-3, with unresolved D. This CDR3 spans 14 amino acids. CDR1 SQVTM and CDR2 ANQGSEA come from the germline V gene. The V end was cut by 7 bases, the J end by 0 bases, with 14 bases between. CDR3 sequence (DNA): TGCAGCGCTACTGGGGATCCTAGCACAGATACGCAGTATTTT. It specifies CSATGDPSTDTQYF.

The chain joins TRBV20-1 to TRBJ2-3; D possibly corresponds to TRBD2 (5 bases). The V and J ends lost 0 bases and 5 bases respectively, with 12 bases between them. The CDR3 runs to 14 residues. Germline V gene data show CDR1 as DFQATT and CDR2 as SNEGSKA (reference sequence). In DNA form, the CDR3 reads TGCAGTGCTAGAGATGCGGGTGAAGTAGATACGCAGTATTTT. It specifies CSARDAGEVDTQYF.

This clonotype appeared a few times. This chain connects TRBV5-1 to TRBJ2-2, with D possibly matching TRBD2 (6 bases). CDR1 is SGHRS and CDR2 is YFSETQ in the germline V gene. Trimming removed 1 base from V and 4 bases from J, with 11 bases in between. The CDR3 is made up of 15 amino acids. In DNA form, the CDR3 reads TGCGCCAGCAGCTTGATTAGGAGGGCCACCGGGGAGCTGTTTTTT. This encodes CASSLIRRATGELFF.

This clonotype was seen a few times. The J gene is TRBJ2-1, the V gene TRBV9, with 9 nucleotides matching TRBD2. Looked up from germline, CDR1 is SGDLS and CDR2 is YYNGEE. There are 18 residues in the CDR3. The ends lost 0 bases at V and 0 bases at J; junction bases unmatched: 7. In DNA form, the CDR3 reads TGTGCCAGCAGCGTAGGCCTAGCGGGGTATAGCTCCTACAATGAGCAGTTCTTC. Translating gives CASSVGLAGYSSYNEQFF.

CDR3 sequence: CAISDRVDGELFF. For the CDR3, the DNA is TGTGCCATCAGTGACAGGGTTGACGGGGAGCTGTTTTTT. The chain couples TRBV10-3 to TRBJ2-2, with D perhaps TRBD1 (5 bases). CDR1 is ENHRY and CDR2 is SYGVKD in the germline V gene. The V end lost 3 bases, the J end lost 7 bases, and 9 bases lay between the germline ends. This CDR3 contains 13 residues.

This clonotype turned up a few times. The chain is built from TRBV29-1 and TRBJ2-3; 9 positions agree with TRBD2. V dropped 6 bases and J dropped 1; count of bases not matched to a gene: 8. The CDR3 has 15 amino acids. Germline values: CDR1 SQVTM, CDR2 ANQGSEA. The CDR3 DNA reads TGCAGCGTGGGGCCGACTAGCGGTGGCACAGATACGCAGTATTTT. This gives the protein CSVGPTSGGTDTQYF.

The V and J genes are TRBV18 and TRBJ1-1; D gene uncertain. Trimming pared 2 bases from V and 4 bases from J, leaving 8 bases between. The germline V gene has CDR1 KGHSH and CDR2 LQKENI. The CDR3 consists of 13 residues. In nucleotides, the CDR3 is TGTGCCAGCTCACCAGGGAGGGCCACTGAAGCTTTCTTT. It yields the protein CASSPGRATEAFF.

This chain joins TRBV28 and TRBJ2-3; 7 bases align to TRBD2. The CDR3 is 15 residues long. The germline CDR1 and CDR2 sequences are MDHEN and SYDVKM. J lost 9 bases, V lost 5 bases, and 14 bases had no gene match. The CDR3 DNA reads TGTGCCAGCAGTCTCAGACTAGCCAGTTCGATCACGCAGTATTTT. Residues: CASSLRLASSITQYF.

The chain employs TRBV6-1 and TRBJ2-3; tentatively, D is TRBD2 (6 bases). Looked up from germline, CDR1 is MNHNS and CDR2 is SASEGT. This CDR3 is 14 amino acids long. V gave up 11 bases and J gave up 2 bases, with 17 bases separating them. CDR3 nucleotide sequence: TGTGCCTCCCGGAGCACTAGCTACACAGATACGCAGTATTTT. Translation gives CASRSTSYTDTQYF.

The chain links TRBV6-5 to TRBJ2-3, with a weak D call TRBD1 (7 bases). In germline, CDR1 is MNHEY, CDR2 SVGAGI. V was cut by 6 bases and J by 2 bases, with 18 bases left in between. CDR3 length equals 16 residues. CDR3 loop: CASRLQGRIITDTQYF. The DNA for the CDR3 is TGTGCCAGCAGATTACAGGGGAGGATCATCACAGATACGCAGTATTTT.

This clonotype was seen more than once but under ten times. The V call is TRBV28, the J call TRBJ2-7; D uncertain. V was shortened by 6 bases and J by 0 bases, with 9 bases between the two germline ends. This CDR3 is built from 13 residues. CDR1 and CDR2 from the germline V gene are MDHEN and SYDVKM. The CDR3 bases are TGTGCCAGCAGACTACAGAGCTCCTACGAGCAGTACTTC. This codes for CASRLQSSYEQYF.